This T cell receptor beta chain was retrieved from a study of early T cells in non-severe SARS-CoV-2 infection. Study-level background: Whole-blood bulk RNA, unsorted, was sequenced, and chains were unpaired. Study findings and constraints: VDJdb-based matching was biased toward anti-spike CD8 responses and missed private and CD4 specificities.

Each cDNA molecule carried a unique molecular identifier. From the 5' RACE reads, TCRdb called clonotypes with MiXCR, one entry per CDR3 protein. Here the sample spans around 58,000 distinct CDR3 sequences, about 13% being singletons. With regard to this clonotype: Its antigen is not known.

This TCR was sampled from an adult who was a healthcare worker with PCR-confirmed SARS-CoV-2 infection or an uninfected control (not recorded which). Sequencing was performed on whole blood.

CDR3 nucleotide sequence: TGCAGTGCGCCGAGAGCGGGATTAGGCACAGATACGCAGTATTTT. Translating it yields CSAPRAGLGTDTQYF. This sequence joins TRBV20-1 and TRBJ2-3; 7 bases agree with TRBD2. The CDR3 has 15 amino acids. Germline values: CDR1 DFQATT, CDR2 SNEGSKA (reference sequence). V was pared by 6 bases and J by 1 base, with 10 bases of the junction left unmatched.